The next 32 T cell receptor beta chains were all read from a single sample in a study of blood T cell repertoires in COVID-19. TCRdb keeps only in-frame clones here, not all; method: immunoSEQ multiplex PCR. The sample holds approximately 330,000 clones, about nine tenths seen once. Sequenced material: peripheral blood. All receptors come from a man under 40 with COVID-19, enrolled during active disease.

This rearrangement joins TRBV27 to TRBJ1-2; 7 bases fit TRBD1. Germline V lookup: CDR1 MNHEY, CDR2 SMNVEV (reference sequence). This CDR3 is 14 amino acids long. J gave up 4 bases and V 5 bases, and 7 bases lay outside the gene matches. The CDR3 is CASSLRQGGYGYTF. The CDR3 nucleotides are TGTGCCAGCAGTCTTCGACAGGGAGGCTATGGCTACACCTTC.

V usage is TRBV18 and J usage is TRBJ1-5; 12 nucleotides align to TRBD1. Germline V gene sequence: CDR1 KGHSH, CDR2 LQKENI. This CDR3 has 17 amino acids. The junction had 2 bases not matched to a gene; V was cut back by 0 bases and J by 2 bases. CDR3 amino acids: CASSPPGQGARNQPQHF. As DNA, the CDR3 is TGTGCCAGCTCACCACCGGGACAGGGGGCACGCAATCAGCCCCAGCATTTT.

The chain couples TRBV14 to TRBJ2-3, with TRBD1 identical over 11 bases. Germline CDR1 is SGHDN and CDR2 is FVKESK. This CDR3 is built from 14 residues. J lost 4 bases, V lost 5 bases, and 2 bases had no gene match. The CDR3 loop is CASSRGQGADTQYF. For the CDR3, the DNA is TGTGCCAGCAGCAGGGGACAGGGGGCAGATACGCAGTATTTT.

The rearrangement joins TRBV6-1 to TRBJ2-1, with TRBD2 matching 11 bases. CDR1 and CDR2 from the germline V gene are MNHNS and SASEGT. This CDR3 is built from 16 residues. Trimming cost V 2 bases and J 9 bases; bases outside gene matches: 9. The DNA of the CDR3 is TGTGCCAGCAGTGAATGGGCTAGCGGGAGGTATTCTGAGCAGTTCTTC. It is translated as CASSEWASGRYSEQFF.

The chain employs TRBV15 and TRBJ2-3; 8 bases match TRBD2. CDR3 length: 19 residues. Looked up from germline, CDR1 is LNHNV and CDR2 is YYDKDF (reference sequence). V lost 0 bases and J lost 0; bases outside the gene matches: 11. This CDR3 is CATSREPLISGISTDTQYF. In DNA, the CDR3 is TGTGCCACCAGCAGAGAGCCCTTGATTAGCGGGATAAGCACAGATACGCAGTATTTT.

CDR3 sequence: CASSLAGTGSTEAFF. As DNA, the CDR3 is TGTGCCAGCAGCTTAGCGGGGACAGGGAGCACTGAAGCTTTCTTT. The chain uses TRBV7-2 and TRBJ1-1, with TRBD1 matching 9 bases. V lost 0 bases, J lost 4 bases, and 3 bases stayed unmatched. The CDR3 loop spans 15 amino acids. Germline loops: CDR1 SGHTA, CDR2 FQGNSA. The whole variable domain, remainder taken from reference TRBV7-2 and TRBJ1-1, is GAGVSQSPSNKVTEKGKDVELRCDPISGHTALYWYRQSLGQGLEFLIYFQGNSAPDKSGLPSDRFSAERTGGSVSTLTIQRTQQEDSAVYLCASSLAGTGSTEAFFGQGTRLTVV.

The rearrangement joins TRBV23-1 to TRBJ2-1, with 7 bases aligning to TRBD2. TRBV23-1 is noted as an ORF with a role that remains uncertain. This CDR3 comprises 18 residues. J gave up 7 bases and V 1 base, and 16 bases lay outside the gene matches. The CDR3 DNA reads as TGCGCCAGCAGTCAATTAACTAGCGCGGGTCCTCTGTGGAATGAGCAGTTCTTC. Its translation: CASSQLTSAGPLWNEQFF.

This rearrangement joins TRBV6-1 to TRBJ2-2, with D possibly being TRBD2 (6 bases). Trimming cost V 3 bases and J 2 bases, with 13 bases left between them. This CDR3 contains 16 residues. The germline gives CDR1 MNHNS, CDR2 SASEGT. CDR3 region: CASSERDGLNTGELFF. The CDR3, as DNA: TGTGCCAGCAGTGAGAGGGACGGACTAAACACCGGGGAGCTGTTTTTT.

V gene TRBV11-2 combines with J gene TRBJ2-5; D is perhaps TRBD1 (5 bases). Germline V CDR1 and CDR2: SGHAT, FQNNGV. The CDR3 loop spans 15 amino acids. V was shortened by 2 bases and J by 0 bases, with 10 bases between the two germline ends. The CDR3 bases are TGTGCCAGCAGCTTAAATCAGGGCTACCAAGAGACCCAGTACTTC. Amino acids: CASSLNQGYQETQYF.

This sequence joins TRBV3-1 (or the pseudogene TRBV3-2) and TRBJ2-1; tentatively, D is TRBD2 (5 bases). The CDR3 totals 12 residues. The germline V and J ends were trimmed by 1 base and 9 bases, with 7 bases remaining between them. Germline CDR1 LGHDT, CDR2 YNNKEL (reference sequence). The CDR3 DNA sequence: TGTGCCAGCAGCCAAGTAGAGGGTGAGCAGTTCTTC. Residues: CASSQVEGEQFF.

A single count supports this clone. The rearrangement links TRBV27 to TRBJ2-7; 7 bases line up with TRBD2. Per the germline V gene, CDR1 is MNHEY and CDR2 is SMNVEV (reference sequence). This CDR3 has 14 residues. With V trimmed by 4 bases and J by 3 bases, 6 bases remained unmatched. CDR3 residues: CASSSGLNHYEQYF. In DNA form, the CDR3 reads TGTGCCAGCAGTTCGGGACTAAACCACTACGAGCAGTACTTC.

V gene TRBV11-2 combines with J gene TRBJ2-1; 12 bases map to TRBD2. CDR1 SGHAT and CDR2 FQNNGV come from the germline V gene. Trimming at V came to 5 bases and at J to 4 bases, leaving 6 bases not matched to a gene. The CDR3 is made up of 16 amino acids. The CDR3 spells CASSTSSGRVYNEQFF. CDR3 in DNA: TGTGCCAGCAGCACTTCTAGCGGGAGGGTTTACAATGAGCAGTTCTTC.

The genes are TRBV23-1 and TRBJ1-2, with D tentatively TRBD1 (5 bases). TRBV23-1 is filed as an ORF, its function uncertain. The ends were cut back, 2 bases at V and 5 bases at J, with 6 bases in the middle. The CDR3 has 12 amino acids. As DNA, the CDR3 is TGCGCCAGCAGTCAAGACAGATATGGCTACACCTTC. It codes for CASSQDRYGYTF.

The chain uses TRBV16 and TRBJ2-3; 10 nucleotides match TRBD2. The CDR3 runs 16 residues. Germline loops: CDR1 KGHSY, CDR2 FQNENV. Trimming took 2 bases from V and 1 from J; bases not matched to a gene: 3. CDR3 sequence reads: CASSQLSGRGTDTQYF. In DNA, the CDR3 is TGTGCCAGCAGCCAACTGAGCGGGAGGGGCACAGATACGCAGTATTTT.

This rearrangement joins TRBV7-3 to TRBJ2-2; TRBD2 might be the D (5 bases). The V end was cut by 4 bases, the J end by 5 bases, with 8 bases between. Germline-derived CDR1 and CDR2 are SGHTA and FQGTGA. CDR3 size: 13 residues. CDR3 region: CASSSTGTGELFF. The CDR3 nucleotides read TGTGCCAGCAGCTCGACGGGGACCGGGGAGCTGTTTTTT.

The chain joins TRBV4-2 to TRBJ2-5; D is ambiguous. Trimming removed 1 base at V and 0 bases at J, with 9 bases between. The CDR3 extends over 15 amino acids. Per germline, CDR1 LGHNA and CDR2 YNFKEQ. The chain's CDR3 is CASSQGPDNQETQYF. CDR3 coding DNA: TGTGCCAGCAGCCAAGGGCCCGACAACCAAGAGACCCAGTACTTC.

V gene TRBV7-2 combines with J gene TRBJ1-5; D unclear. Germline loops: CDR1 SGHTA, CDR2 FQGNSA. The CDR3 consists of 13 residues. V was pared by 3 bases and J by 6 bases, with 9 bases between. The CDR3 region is CASSFLPGQPQHF. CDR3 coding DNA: TGTGCCAGCAGCTTTTTGCCGGGTCAGCCCCAGCATTTT.

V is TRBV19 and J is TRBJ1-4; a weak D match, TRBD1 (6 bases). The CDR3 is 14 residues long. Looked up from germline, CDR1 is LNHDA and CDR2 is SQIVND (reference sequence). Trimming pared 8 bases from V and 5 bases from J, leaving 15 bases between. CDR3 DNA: TGTGCCAGTCGGAGGGGGGGGCGAAATGAAAAACTGTTTTTT. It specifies CASRRGGRNEKLFF.

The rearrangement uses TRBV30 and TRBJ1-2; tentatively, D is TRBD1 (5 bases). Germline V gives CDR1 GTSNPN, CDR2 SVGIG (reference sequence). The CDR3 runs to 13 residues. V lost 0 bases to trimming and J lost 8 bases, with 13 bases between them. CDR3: CAWSVPGAGGYTF. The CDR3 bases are TGTGCCTGGAGTGTACCTGGGGCAGGCGGCTACACCTTC.

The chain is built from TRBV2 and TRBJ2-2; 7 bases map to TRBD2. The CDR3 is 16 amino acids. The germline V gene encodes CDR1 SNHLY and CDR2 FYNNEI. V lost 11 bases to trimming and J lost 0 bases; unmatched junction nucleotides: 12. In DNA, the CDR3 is TGTGCCCTAAGATCTGGCGGGGGAACGAACACCGGGGAGCTGTTTTTT. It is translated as CALRSGGGTNTGELFF.

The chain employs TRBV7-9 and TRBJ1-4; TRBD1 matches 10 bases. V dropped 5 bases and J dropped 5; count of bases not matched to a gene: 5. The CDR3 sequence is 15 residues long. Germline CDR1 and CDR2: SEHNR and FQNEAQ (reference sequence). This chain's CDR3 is CASSPPGQGNEKLFF. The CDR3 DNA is TGTGCCAGCAGCCCACCGGGACAGGGGAATGAAAAACTGTTTTTT. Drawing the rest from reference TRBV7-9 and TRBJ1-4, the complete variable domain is DTGVSQNPRHKITKRGQNVTFRCDPISEHNRLYWYRQTLGQGPEFLTYFQNEAQLEKSRLLSDRFSAERPKGSFSTLEIQRTEQGDSAMYLCASSPPGQGNEKLFFGSGTQLSVL.

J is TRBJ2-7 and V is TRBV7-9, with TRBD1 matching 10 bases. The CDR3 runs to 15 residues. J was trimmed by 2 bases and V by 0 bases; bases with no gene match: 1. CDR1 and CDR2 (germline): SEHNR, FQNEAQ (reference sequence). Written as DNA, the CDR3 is TGTGCCAGCAGCTTAGCCGGGACAGGGGCCTACGAGCAGTACTTC. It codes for CASSLAGTGAYEQYF.

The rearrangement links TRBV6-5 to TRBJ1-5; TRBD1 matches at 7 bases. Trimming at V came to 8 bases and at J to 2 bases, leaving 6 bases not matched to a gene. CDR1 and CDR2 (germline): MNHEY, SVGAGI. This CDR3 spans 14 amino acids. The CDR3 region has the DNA TGTGCCAGCCGACAGGGTCTAGGCAATCAGCCCCAGCATTTT. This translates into CASRQGLGNQPQHF.

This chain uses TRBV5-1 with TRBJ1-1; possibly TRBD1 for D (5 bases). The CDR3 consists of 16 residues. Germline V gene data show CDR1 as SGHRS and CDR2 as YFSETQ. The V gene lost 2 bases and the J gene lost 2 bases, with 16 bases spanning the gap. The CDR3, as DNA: TGCGCCAGCAGCTTATCCCAGGGCTTTAGTAACACTGAAGCTTTCTTT. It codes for CASSLSQGFSNTEAFF.

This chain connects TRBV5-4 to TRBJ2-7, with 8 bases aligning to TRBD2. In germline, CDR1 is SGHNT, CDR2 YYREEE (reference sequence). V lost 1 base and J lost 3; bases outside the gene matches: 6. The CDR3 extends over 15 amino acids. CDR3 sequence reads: CASSLSSSGLYEQYF. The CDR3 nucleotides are TGTGCCAGCAGCTTGTCTTCTAGCGGGCTCTACGAGCAGTACTTC.

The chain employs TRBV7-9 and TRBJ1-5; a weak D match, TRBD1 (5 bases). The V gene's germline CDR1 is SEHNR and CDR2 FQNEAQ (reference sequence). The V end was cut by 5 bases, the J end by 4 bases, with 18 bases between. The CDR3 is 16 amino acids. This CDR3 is CASSPTQTAGNQPQHF. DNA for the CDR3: TGTGCCAGCAGCCCCACGCAGACAGCGGGTAATCAGCCCCAGCATTTT.

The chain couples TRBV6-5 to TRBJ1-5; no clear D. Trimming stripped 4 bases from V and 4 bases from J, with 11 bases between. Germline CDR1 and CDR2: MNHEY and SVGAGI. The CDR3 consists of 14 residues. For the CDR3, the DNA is TGTGCCAGCAGTTCATGGGGAGGGAATCAGCCCCAGCATTTT. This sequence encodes CASSSWGGNQPQHF.

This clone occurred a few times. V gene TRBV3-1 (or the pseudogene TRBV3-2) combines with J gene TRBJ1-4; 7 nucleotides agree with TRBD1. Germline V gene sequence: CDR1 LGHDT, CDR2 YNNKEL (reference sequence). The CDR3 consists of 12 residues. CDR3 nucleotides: TGTGCGGCAGGGGGATTTGAAGAAAAACTGTTTTTT. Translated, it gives CAAGGFEEKLFF.

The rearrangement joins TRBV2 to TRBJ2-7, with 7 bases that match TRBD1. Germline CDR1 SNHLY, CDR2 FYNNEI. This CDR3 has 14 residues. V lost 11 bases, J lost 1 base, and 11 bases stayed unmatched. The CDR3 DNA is TGTGCCTGCCGAGGGACAGATTATTCCTACGAGCAGTACTTC. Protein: CACRGTDYSYEQYF.

In DNA, the CDR3 is TGCGCCAGCAGTAAAAAGTACAGTTCCATGAACACTGAAGCTTTCTTT. This codes for CASSKKYSSMNTEAFF. This chain uses TRBV23-1 with TRBJ1-1; D remains ambiguous. TRBV23-1 is an ORF, with its function uncertain. CDR3 size: 16 residues. Trimming cost V 5 bases and J 0 bases, with 16 bases left between them.

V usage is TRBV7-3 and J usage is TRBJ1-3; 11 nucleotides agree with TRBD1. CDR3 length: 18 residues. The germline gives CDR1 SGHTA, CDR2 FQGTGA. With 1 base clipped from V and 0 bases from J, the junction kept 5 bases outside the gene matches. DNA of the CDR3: TGTGCCAGCAGCTTAAGCGGGACAGGGGGTCTCTCTGGAAACACCATATATTTT. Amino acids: CASSLSGTGGLSGNTIYF.

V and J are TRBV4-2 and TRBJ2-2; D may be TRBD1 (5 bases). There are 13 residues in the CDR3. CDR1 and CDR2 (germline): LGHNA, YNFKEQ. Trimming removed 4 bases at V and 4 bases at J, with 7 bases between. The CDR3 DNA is TGTGCCAGCAGCCCAGGGTCCACCGGGGAGCTGTTTTTT. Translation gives CASSPGSTGELFF.